This T cell receptor beta chain comes out of a study of radiation and T cells in renal cell carcinoma. As for time point: baseline pretreatment blood. Treatment defined: 15 Gy SBRT to primary tumor, nephrectomy 4 weeks later. The repertoire was sequenced with immunoSEQ multiplex PCR; TCRdb's copy has only in-frame clones and lacks some. The sample yields 130,000 to 150,000 clones, 88% seen once. CDR3 length: 14 amino acids. Germline CDR1 and CDR2: SGHVS and FNYEAQ. V shed 0 bases and J shed 3 bases, with 9 bases lying between them. The receptor comes from a woman between 65 and 79 years old with renal cell carcinoma. Here the sequenced sample was blood, taken from a patient whose treatment included radiotherapy and nephrectomy. The genes are TRBV7-6 and TRBJ2-7; unclear D gene. The CDR3 reads CASSLAGINYEQYF. CDR3 coding DNA: TGTGCCAGCAGCTTAGCAGGGATCAACTACGAGCAGTACTTC.